The rows below give T cell receptor beta chains drawn from one sample of a study of T cells in Graves' hyperthyroidism and ophthalmopathy. Each CDR3 protein gets one entry after TCRdb re-called the multiplex PCR reads with MiXCR. Of 500,000 or so distinct CDR3 sequences listed, about 16% are singletons. Specimen: blood. These TCRs come from a woman aged 25-40 years with Graves' ophthalmopathy. Each CDR3 is given with its conserved first and last residue. The D gene is left open where the match is weak. Expanded clones are given a class, and other clones once, few, many or no size at all.

d_call	v_call	j_call	clone_size	cdr3_aa	cdr3_nt
TRBD1	TRBV6-2/TRBV6-3	TRBJ2-1	.	CASRVRQGAIKRGTSYNEQFF	TGTGCCAGCAGGGTGAGACAGGGGGCAATAAAAAGAGGGACTTCGTACAATGAGCAGTTCTTC
.	TRBV7-9	TRBJ2-7	many	CASIEGGGGEQYF	TGTGCCAGCATCGAGGGAGGGGGCGGGGAGCAGTACTTC
TRBD2	TRBV2	TRBJ2-5	many	CASRKTSGQETQYF	TGTGCCAGCAGGAAGACTAGCGGCCAAGAGACCCAGTACTTC
.	TRBV4-3	TRBJ1-5	many	CASSQDLEQPQHF	TGCGCCAGCAGCCAAGATCTAGAGCAGCCCCAGCATTTT
TRBD1	TRBV7-2	TRBJ1-2	.	CASSTDGGQSYGYTF	TGTGCCAGCAGCACCGATGGGGGACAGAGCTATGGCTACACCTTC
TRBD2	TRBV12-3/TRBV12-4	TRBJ2-3	.	CASSLFGSGSSDTQYF	TGTGCCAGCAGTTTATTTGGTAGCGGGAGTTCAGATACGCAGTATTTT
TRBD2	TRBV28	TRBJ2-2	.	CASSSWTSPGGELFF	TGTGCCAGCAGCAGCTGGACTAGCCCTGGTGGGGAGCTGTTTTTT
TRBD1	TRBV6-2/TRBV6-3	TRBJ2-6	few	CASSYPGQGTLAGANVLTF	TGTGCCAGCAGTTACCCAGGACAGGGTACCCTGGCAGGGGCCAACGTCCTGACTTTC
TRBD2	TRBV20-1	TRBJ2-7	.	CSAKTSGGFYEQYF	TGCAGTGCAAAAACTAGCGGGGGTTTCTACGAGCAGTACTTC
.	TRBV6-6	TRBJ1-2	many	CASSYEGRNYGYTF	TGTGCCAGCAGTTACGAGGGACGGAACTATGGCTACACCTTC
TRBD2	TRBV20-1	TRBJ2-1	.	CSVADPGLAYNEQFF	TGCAGTGTCGCGGACCCGGGACTAGCTTACAATGAGCAGTTCTTC
.	TRBV9	TRBJ1-5	few	CASSPDSRKDQPQHF	TGTGCCAGCAGCCCCGACTCCCGAAAGGATCAGCCCCAGCATTTT
.	TRBV5-1	TRBJ2-1	.	CASTTGPGEQFF	TGCGCCAGCACAACAGGGCCGGGTGAGCAGTTCTTC
TRBD1	TRBV20-1	TRBJ1-5	many	CSARDLGQSNQPQHF	TGCAGTGCTAGAGATTTGGGACAGAGCAATCAGCCCCAGCATTTT
.	TRBV20-1	TRBJ1-3	.	CSARPGTAGNTIYF	TGCAGTGCTAGACCCGGGACGGCAGGAAACACCATATATTTT
TRBD1	TRBV7-3	TRBJ2-6	few	CASRSLGQGTFMGANVLTF	TGTGCCAGCAGGTCTCTCGGACAGGGGACTTTTATGGGGGCCAACGTCCTGACTTTC
.	TRBV11-2	TRBJ2-1	many	CASMGGNSYNEQFF	TGTGCCAGCATGGGGGGAAACTCCTACAATGAGCAGTTCTTC
TRBD2	TRBV4-3	TRBJ2-7	few	CASSRQREGSYEQYF	TGCGCCAGCAGCAGACAGCGGGAGGGGTCCTACGAGCAGTACTTC
.	TRBV5-1	TRBJ1-5	many	CASSLGGSGGNQPQHF	TGCGCCAGCAGCTTGGGCGGATCTGGTGGCAATCAGCCCCAGCATTTT
.	TRBV5-1	TRBJ1-1	many	CASSLALGGNTEAFF	TGCGCCAGCAGCTTGGCCCTGGGGGGGAACACTGAAGCTTTCTTT
TRBD1	TRBV29-1	TRBJ2-2	.	CSVEGTGQGGTGELFF	TGCAGCGTTGAAGGAACGGGACAGGGTGGAACCGGGGAGCTGTTTTTT
TRBD1	TRBV3-1	TRBJ2-3	few	CASSRLGQSYSTDTQYF	TGTGCCAGCAGCCGCCTGGGACAGTCCTATAGCACAGATACGCAGTATTTT
.	TRBV7-8	TRBJ2-5	many	CASSYVGGETQYF	TGTGCCAGCAGCTATGTTGGTGGAGAGACCCAGTACTTC
.	TRBV20-1	TRBJ2-5	many	CSAPDSPYQYF	TGCAGTGCTCCGGACAGCCCGTACCAGTACTTC
.	TRBV7-2	TRBJ1-2	many	CASSLEVSVNYGYTF	TGTGCCAGCAGCTTAGAGGTTTCAGTGAACTATGGCTACACCTTC
.	TRBV7-2	TRBJ2-1	many	CASSLDHVVNEQFF	TGTGCCAGCAGCTTGGACCACGTAGTAAATGAGCAGTTCTTC
.	TRBV12-3/TRBV12-4	TRBJ2-3	few	CASSLIGESTDTQYF	TGTGCCAGCAGTTTGATAGGGGAAAGCACAGATACGCAGTATTTT
TRBD2	TRBV20-1	TRBJ2-1	.	CSASSLAGSYNEQFF	TGCAGTGCTAGTTCGCTAGCGGGAAGCTACAATGAGCAGTTCTTC
TRBD1	TRBV5-6	TRBJ2-3	few	CASSSDRRTSTDTQYF	TGTGCCAGCAGCTCGGACAGGAGAACTAGCACAGATACGCAGTATTTT
TRBD2	TRBV12-3/TRBV12-4	TRBJ2-1	many	CASSLNGRHNEQFF	TGTGCCAGCAGTTTGAACGGGAGGCACAATGAGCAGTTCTTC
.	TRBV7-9	TRBJ2-7	many	CASSSPSKVYEQYF	TGTGCCAGCAGCTCCCCGAGTAAAGTATACGAGCAGTACTTC
.	TRBV2	TRBJ1-1	many	CASSQLNTEAFF	TGTGCCAGCAGCCAATTGAACACTGAAGCTTTCTTT
TRBD1	TRBV20-1	TRBJ2-7	few	CSASKGGRYEQYF	TGCAGTGCTAGCAAAGGGGGCCGGTACGAGCAGTACTTC
TRBD1	TRBV7-2	TRBJ1-5	many	CASSLQTGLDQPQHF	TGTGCCAGCAGCTTACAGACAGGGCTAGATCAGCCCCAGCATTTT
.	TRBV11-1	TRBJ2-7	many	CASSPWASGDSEQYF	TGTGCCAGCAGCCCCTGGGCCTCAGGGGATAGCGAGCAGTACTTC
.	TRBV6-2/TRBV6-3	TRBJ2-1	many	CASSYNRGEQFF	TGTGCCAGCAGTTATAATCGGGGTGAGCAGTTCTTC
.	TRBV19	TRBJ2-2	few	CASSIWRRNTGELFF	TGTGCCAGTAGTATCTGGCGGAGAAACACCGGGGAGCTGTTTTTT
.	TRBV28	TRBJ2-2	.	CASRYRVTGELFF	TGTGCCAGCAGGTACAGGGTGACCGGGGAGCTGTTTTTT
.	TRBV28	TRBJ2-7	many	CASTLMEGTYEQYF	TGTGCCAGCACCCTCATGGAGGGTACCTACGAGCAGTACTTC
.	TRBV28	TRBJ2-5	many	CASSQRSYEETQYF	TGTGCCAGCAGTCAACGGTCCTATGAGGAGACCCAGTACTTC
.	TRBV30	TRBJ1-1	few	CAWSVALGSNTEAFF	TGTGCCTGGAGTGTGGCATTGGGTTCGAACACTGAAGCTTTCTTT
.	TRBV27	TRBJ1-5	few	CASSQGFNQPQHF	TGTGCCAGCAGTCAGGGTTTCAATCAGCCCCAGCATTTT
TRBD1	TRBV10-2	TRBJ1-2	many	CASREQGPYGYTF	TGCGCCAGCAGAGAACAGGGGCCCTATGGCTACACCTTC
TRBD1	TRBV27	TRBJ1-1	many	CASSSGTVGGTEAFF	TGTGCCAGCAGTTCGGGGACAGTCGGTGGCACTGAAGCTTTCTTT
TRBD1	TRBV20-1	TRBJ1-1	few	CSADRGINTEAFF	TGCAGTGCTGACAGGGGGATAAACACTGAAGCTTTCTTT
.	TRBV4-2	TRBJ1-1	.	CASSQEEGDTEAFF	TGTGCCAGCAGCCAAGAGGAGGGGGACACTGAAGCTTTCTTT
TRBD2	TRBV27	TRBJ2-7	.	CASSLQWLAGGRYEQYF	TGTGCCAGCAGTTTACAGTGGCTAGCGGGAGGGAGGTACGAGCAGTACTTC